Included here is one TCR beta chain sequence, with context. Antigen unknown. A multiplex PCR was run with 60 Vbeta primers and 13 Jbeta primers. Sequencing used immunoSEQ multiplex PCR; TCRdb keeps in-frame clones, though not all of them. The sample has around 100,000 clones, 81% seen once; the top ten hold about 4.9%. The record originates from a study of cytomegalovirus exposure and HLA in healthy donors. CDR1 and CDR2 (germline): GTSNPN, SVGIG (reference sequence). CDR3 length equals 14 residues. V lost 1 base and J lost 1, with 11 bases in between. General study results and limits: Immune exposure data for these donors was limited to CMV serostatus. The listing of 150 or so TCR beta chains classed them as cytomegalovirus-associated. Some V segments could not be told apart, so they were left out, TRBV6-2 and TRBV6-3 among them.

What was sequenced was PBMCs. This receptor was identified in a man in his forties or fifties in good health and CMV-seropositive. The chain joins TRBV30 to TRBJ2-7; D ambiguous. CDR3 nucleotide sequence: TGTGCCTGGAGTGCATACCCGGTATCCTACGAGCAGTACTTC. Encoded protein: CAWSAYPVSYEQYF.